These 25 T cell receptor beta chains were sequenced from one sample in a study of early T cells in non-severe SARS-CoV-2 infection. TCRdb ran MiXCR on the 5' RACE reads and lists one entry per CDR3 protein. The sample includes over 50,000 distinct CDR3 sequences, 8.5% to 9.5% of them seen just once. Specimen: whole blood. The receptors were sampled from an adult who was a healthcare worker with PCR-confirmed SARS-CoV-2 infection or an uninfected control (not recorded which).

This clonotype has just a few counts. The CDR3 nucleotides read TGTGCCACCTCGAAGGGGGACCAAGAGACCCAGTACTTC. Protein product: CATSKGDQETQYF. V gene TRBV6-2 or TRBV6-3 combines with J gene TRBJ2-5, with D possibly TRBD1 on 6 matching bases. The germline V gene has CDR1 MNHEY and CDR2 SVGEGT. This CDR3 region has 13 residues. The germline V and J ends were trimmed by 10 bases and 0 bases, with 12 bases remaining between them.

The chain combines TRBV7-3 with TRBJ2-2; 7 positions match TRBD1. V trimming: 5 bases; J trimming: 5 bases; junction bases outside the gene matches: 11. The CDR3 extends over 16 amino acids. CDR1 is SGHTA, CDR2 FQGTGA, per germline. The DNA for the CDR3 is TGTGCCAGCAGCCCCAACCGGGACAGCTCAACCGGGGAGCTGTTTTTT. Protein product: CASSPNRDSSTGELFF. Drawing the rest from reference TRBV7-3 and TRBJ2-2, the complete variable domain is GAGVSQTPSNKVTEKGKYVELRCDPISGHTALYWYRQSLGQGPEFLIYFQGTGAADDSGLPNDRFFAVRPEGSVSTLKIQRTERGDSAVYLCASSPNRDSSTGELFFGEGSRLTVL.

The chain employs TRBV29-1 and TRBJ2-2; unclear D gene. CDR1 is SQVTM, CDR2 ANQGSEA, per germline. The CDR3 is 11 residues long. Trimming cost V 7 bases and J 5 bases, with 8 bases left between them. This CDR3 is CSAKETGELFF. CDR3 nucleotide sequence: TGCAGCGCAAAAGAGACCGGGGAGCTGTTTTTT.

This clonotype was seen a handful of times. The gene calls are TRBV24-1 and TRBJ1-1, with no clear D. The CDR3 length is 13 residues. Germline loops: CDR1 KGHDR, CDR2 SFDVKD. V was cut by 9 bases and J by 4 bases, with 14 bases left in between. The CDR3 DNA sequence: TGTGCCACCCAACAAGCTGGCGGCACTGAAGCTTTCTTT. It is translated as CATQQAGGTEAFF.

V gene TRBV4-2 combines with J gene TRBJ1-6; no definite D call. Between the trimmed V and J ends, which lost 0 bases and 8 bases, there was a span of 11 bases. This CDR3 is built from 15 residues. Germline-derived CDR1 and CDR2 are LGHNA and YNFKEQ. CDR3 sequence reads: CASSQERYPHSPLHF. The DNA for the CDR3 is TGTGCCAGCAGCCAAGAGCGCTACCCTCATTCACCCCTCCACTTT.

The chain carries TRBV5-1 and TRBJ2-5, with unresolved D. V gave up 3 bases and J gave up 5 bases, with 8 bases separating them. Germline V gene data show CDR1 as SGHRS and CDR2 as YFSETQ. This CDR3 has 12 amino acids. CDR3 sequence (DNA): TGCGCCAGCAGCTCCACCGGGGAGACCCAGTACTTC. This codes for CASSSTGETQYF. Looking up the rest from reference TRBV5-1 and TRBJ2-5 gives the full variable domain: KAGVTQTPRYLIKTRGQQVTLSCSPISGHRSVSWYQQTPGQGLQFLFEYFSETQRNKGNFPGRFSGRQFSNSRSEMNVSTLELGDSALYLCASSSTGETQYFGPGTRLLVL.

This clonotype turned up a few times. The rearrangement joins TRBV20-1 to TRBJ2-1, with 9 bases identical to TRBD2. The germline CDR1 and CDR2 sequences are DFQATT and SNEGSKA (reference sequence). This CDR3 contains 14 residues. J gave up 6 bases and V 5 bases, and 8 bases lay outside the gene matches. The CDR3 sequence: CSAAIGTSRNEQFF. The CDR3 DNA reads TGCAGTGCTGCTATAGGGACTAGCCGCAATGAGCAGTTCTTC.

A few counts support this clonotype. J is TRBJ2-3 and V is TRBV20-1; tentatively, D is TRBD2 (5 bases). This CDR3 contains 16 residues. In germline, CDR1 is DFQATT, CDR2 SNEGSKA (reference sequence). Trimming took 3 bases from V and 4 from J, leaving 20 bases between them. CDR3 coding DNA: TGCAGTGCTAGGGACTTTAATCCCAAGGGCGCAGATACGCAGTATTTT. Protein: CSARDFNPKGADTQYF.

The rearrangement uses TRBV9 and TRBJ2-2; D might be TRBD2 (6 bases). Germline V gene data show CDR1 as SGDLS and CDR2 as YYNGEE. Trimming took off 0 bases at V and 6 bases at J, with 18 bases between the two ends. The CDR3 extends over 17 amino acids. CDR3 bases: TGTGCCAGCAGCGTAGAAACGGGAAATAGCGGAGCCGGGGAGCTGTTTTTT. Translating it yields CASSVETGNSGAGELFF.

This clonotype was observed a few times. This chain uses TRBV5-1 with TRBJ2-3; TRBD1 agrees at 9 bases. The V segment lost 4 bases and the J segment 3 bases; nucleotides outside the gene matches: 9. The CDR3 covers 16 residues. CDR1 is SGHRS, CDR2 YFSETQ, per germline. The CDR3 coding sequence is TGCGCCAGCAGCGCCCGCGGGACAGGGCAAACAGATACGCAGTATTTT. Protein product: CASSARGTGQTDTQYF.

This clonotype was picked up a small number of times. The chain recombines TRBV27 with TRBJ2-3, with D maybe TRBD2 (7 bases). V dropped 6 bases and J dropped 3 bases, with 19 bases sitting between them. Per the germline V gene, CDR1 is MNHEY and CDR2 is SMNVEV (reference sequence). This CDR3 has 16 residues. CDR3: CASRASGRGSTDTQYF. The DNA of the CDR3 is TGTGCCAGCAGGGCTAGCGGCAGGGGTTCAACAGATACGCAGTATTTT.

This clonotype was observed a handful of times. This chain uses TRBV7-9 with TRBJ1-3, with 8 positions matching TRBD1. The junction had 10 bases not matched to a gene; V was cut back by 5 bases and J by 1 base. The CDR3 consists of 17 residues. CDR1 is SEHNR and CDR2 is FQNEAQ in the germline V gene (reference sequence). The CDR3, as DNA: TGTGCCAGCAGCCGTTCCGGACAGGGATATTCTGGAAACACCATATATTTT. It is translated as CASSRSGQGYSGNTIYF. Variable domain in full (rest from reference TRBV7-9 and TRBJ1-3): DTGVSQNPRHKITKRGQNVTFRCDPISEHNRLYWYRQTLGQGPEFLTYFQNEAQLEKSRLLSDRFSAERPKGSFSTLEIQRTEQGDSAMYLCASSRSGQGYSGNTIYFGEGSWLTVV.

The CDR3 loop is CASSFRTSGDGGELFF. The CDR3 coding sequence is TGTGCCAGCAGCTTTAGGACTAGCGGGGATGGCGGGGAGCTGTTTTTT. J is TRBJ2-2 and V is TRBV5-5; TRBD2 aligns across 12 bases. The CDR3 has 16 residues. The germline gives CDR1 SGHKS, CDR2 YYEKEE (reference sequence). The ends lost 2 bases at V and 7 bases at J; junction bases unmatched: 6.

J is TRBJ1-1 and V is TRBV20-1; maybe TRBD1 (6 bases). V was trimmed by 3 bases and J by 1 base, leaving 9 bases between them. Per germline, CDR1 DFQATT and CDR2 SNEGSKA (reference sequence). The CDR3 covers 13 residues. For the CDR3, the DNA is TGCAGTGCTAGGAAGGACAGGAACACTGAAGCTTTCTTT. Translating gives CSARKDRNTEAFF.

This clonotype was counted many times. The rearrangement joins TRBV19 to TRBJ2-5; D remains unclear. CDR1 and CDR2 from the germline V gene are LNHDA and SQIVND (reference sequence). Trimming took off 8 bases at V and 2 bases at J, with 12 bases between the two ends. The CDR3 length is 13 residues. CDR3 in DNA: TGTGCCAGTTCTGCCAGCTTACAAGAGACCCAGTACTTC. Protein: CASSASLQETQYF.

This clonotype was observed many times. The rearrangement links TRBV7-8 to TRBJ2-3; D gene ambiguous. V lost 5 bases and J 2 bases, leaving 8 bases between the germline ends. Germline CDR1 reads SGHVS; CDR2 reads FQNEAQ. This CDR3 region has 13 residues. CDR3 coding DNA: TGTGCCAGCAGCCACTCAGTCACAGATACGCAGTATTTT. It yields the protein CASSHSVTDTQYF. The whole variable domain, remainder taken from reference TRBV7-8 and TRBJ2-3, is GAGVSQSPRYKVAKRGQDVALRCDPISGHVSLFWYQQALGQGPEFLTYFQNEAQLDKSGLPSDRFFAERPEGSVSTLKIQRTQQEDSAVYLCASSHSVTDTQYFGPGTRLTVL.

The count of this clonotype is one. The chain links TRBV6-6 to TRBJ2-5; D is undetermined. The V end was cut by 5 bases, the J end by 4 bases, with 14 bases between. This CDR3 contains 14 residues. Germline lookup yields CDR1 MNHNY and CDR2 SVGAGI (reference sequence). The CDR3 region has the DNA TGTGCCAGCAGTCACCAGACCAGCCCAGAGACCCAGTACTTC. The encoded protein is CASSHQTSPETQYF.

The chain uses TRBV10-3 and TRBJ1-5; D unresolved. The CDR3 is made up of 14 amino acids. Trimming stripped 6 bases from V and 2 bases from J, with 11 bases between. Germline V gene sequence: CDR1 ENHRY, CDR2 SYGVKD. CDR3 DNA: TGTGCCATCAGCCGGGAGACGGGCAATCAGCCCCAGCATTTT. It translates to CAISRETGNQPQHF.

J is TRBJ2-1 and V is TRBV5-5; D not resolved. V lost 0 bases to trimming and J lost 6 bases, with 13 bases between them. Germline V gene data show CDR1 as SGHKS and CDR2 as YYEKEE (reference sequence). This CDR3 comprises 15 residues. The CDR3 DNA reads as TGTGCCAGCAGCTTGGTCGTTCTGGCGGTCAATGAGCAGTTCTTC. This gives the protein CASSLVVLAVNEQFF.

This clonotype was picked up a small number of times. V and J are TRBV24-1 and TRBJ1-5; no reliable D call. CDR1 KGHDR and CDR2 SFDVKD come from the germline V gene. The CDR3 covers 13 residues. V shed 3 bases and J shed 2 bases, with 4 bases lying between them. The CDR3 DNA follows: TGTGCCACCAGTGATAGAGGCAATCAGCCCCAGCATTTT. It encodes CATSDRGNQPQHF.

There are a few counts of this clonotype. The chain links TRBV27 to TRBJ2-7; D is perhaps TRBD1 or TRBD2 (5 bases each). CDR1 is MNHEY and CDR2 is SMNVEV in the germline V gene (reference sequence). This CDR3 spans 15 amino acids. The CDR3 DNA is TGTGCCAGCGTCGAACGGGACCTAAGCTCCTACGGGCAGTACGTC. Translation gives CASVERDLSSYGQYV.

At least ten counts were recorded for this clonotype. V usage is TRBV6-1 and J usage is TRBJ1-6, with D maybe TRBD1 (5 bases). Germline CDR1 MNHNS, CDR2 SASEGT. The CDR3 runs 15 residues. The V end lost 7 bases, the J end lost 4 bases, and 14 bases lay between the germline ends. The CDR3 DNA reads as TGTGCCAGCATGACCGGACATTCTTATAATTCACCCCTCCACTTT. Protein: CASMTGHSYNSPLHF.

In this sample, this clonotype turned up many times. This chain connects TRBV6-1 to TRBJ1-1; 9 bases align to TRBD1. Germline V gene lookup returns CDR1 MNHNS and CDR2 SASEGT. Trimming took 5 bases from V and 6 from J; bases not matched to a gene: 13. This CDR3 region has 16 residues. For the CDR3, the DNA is TGTGCCAGCAGTTCACAGGGGGCGAACAGCTGGGCTGAAGCTTTCTTT. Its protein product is CASSSQGANSWAEAFF.

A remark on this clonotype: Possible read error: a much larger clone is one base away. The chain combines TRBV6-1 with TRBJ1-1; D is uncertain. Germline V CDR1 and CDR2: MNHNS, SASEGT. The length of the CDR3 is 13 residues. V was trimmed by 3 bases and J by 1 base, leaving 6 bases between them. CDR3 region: CASSEWENTEAFF. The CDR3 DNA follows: TGTGCCAGCAGTGAGTGGGAGAACACTGAAGCTTTCTTT.

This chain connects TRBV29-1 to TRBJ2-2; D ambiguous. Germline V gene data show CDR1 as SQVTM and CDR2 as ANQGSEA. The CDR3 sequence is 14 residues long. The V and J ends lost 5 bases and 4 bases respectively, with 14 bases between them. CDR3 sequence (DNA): TGCAGCGTTAGTAGTCCCCCCGGCACCGGGGAGCTGTTTTTT. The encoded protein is CSVSSPPGTGELFF.